Included here is one T cell receptor (beta chain) sequence, with context. CDR1 is SGHTA, CDR2 FQGNSA, per germline. V dropped 1 base and J dropped 4 bases, with 8 bases sitting between them. This CDR3 contains 15 residues. This entry comes from a study of T cells in Graves' hyperthyroidism and ophthalmopathy. TCR beta CDR3 regions were amplified from RNA transcripts. A first-round RT-PCR of the TCR CDR3 used the HTBI primer set. TCRdb ran MiXCR on the multiplex PCR reads and lists one entry per CDR3 protein. Of 490,000 or so distinct CDR3 sequences detected, 40% to 55% appear once; the ten largest clones hold around 47%.

This clonotype originated in an adult woman with Graves' disease, either hyperthyroidism or ophthalmopathy (not recorded which). The chain has TRBV7-2 and TRBJ1-6; D is ambiguous. The sequenced sample consisted of peripheral blood or thyroid tissue (not recorded which). This chain's CDR3 is CASSLERRYNSPLHF. DNA for the CDR3: TGTGCCAGCAGCTTAGAAAGGCGGTATAATTCACCCCTCCACTTT.